This note documents a single TCR beta chain sequence. What it binds is not known. The data belong to a study of OX40 agonist ivuxolimab in advanced cancers. Overall study findings and caveats: More expanded clones were seen, on average, in CD8+ T cells than in CD4+.

Germline V CDR1 and CDR2: SQVTM, ANQGSEA. Trimming took off 6 bases at V and 5 bases at J, with 20 bases between the two ends. This CDR3 comprises 15 residues. Peripheral blood came from all dose cohorts at three timepoints. Some clones are missing from TCRdb's copy, which holds only in-frame ones; the method was immunoSEQ multiplex PCR. The table records over 70,000 clones, around 88% of them present only once. The V call is TRBV29-1, the J call TRBJ2-1, with D possibly being TRBD1 or TRBD2 (5 bases each). Sequencing used CD4+ or CD8+ T cells sorted from blood, obtained in a trial of the OX40 agonist ivuxolimab. This TCR came from an adult with an advanced solid tumor such as melanoma, head and neck, liver or kidney cancer. Here the CDR3 reads CSVLIWQGVDNEQFF. DNA of the CDR3: TGCAGCGTGCTAATCTGGCAGGGAGTAGACAATGAGCAGTTCTTC.